The source of this TCR beta chain is a study of blood T cell repertoires in COVID-19. Sequencing used immunoSEQ multiplex PCR; TCRdb keeps in-frame clones, though not all of them. The sample yields approximately 170,000 clones, around 84% seen once. The CDR3 is made up of 10 amino acids. The sequence was obtained from a woman aged 45-65 years who had recovered from COVID-19. Sequenced input: PBMCs or T cells enriched from blood (not recorded which). The rearrangement joins TRBV21-1 to TRBJ2-5; TRBD2, the D gene given by the table, was not confirmed from the DNA. TRBV21-1 is shown as a pseudogene. CDR3 DNA: TGTGCCTCTAGCAAGGGGACCCAGTACTTC. It yields the protein CASSKGTQYF.